A single sample gave rise to the 14 T cell receptor beta chains below, sequenced in a study of T cells in Graves' hyperthyroidism and ophthalmopathy. Researchers amplified the TCR beta CDR3 regions from RNA transcripts. The HTBI primer set drove a first-round RT-PCR of the TCR CDR3. Each CDR3 protein gets one entry after TCRdb re-called the multiplex PCR reads with MiXCR. The profile covers about 590,000 distinct CDR3 sequences, with more than 15% appearing a single time and under 8% taken by the ten largest. The sample taken for sequencing was blood. Receptors were obtained from a woman younger than 45 with Graves' hyperthyroidism.

This clonotype has only a few counts. The gene calls are TRBV5-1 and TRBJ1-1; TRBD1 might be the D (6 bases). The CDR3 spans 17 residues. V lost 0 bases and J 3 bases, leaving 18 bases between the germline ends. Germline V CDR1 and CDR2: SGHRS, YFSETQ. The CDR3, as DNA: TGCGCCAGCAGCTTGGAACAGGACAGAAACGGGGACACTGAAGCTTTCTTT. Amino acid sequence: CASSLEQDRNGDTEAFF.

The table lists this clonotype with a few counts. The gene calls are TRBV7-8 and TRBJ2-3; D is unclear. This CDR3 has 12 amino acids. Between the trimmed V and J ends, which lost 5 bases and 5 bases, there was a span of 8 bases. Germline values: CDR1 SGHVS, CDR2 FQNEAQ. Here the CDR3 DNA reads TGTGCCAGCAGCCCCCACGAAGATACGCAGTATTTT. It codes for CASSPHEDTQYF.

This clonotype was counted at least ten times. This rearrangement joins TRBV10-3 to TRBJ2-3; the D call may be TRBD1 or TRBD2 (5 bases each). CDR3 length: 15 residues. The V end lost 7 bases, the J end lost 2 bases, and 16 bases lay between the germline ends. The germline V gene has CDR1 ENHRY and CDR2 SYGVKD. The DNA for the CDR3 is TGTGCCATCACCCTCGGGGCGGGCCCCACAGATACGCAGTATTTT. This encodes CAITLGAGPTDTQYF.

In its sample, this clonotype was seen many times. V usage is TRBV28 and J usage is TRBJ1-2, with TRBD1 identical over 7 bases. Germline V CDR1 and CDR2: MDHEN, SYDVKM. The trim removed 4 bases at V and 4 bases at J, leaving 12 bases unmatched. The CDR3 is 16 residues long. CDR3 nucleotides: TGTGCCAGCAGTTCACGAGGAGGGGGCCGCCTCTATGGCTACACCTTC. This sequence encodes CASSSRGGGRLYGYTF.

This clonotype has more than one count but fewer than ten. The chain carries TRBV11-2 and TRBJ2-2; 8 bases are a match to TRBD2. Germline CDR1 is SGHAT and CDR2 is FQNNGV. With 0 bases clipped from V and 0 bases from J, the junction kept 3 bases outside the gene matches. CDR3 length: 17 amino acids. In nucleotides, the CDR3 is TGTGCCAGCAGCTTAGAGGGTAGCGGGACGAACACCGGGGAGCTGTTTTTT. Translation: CASSLEGSGTNTGELFF.

The rearrangement joins TRBV20-1 to TRBJ1-4; weak D call: TRBD1 (6 bases). V lost 1 base to trimming and J lost 4 bases, with 31 bases between them. Germline V lookup: CDR1 DFQATT, CDR2 SNEGSKA (reference sequence). The CDR3 is 21 amino acids. CDR3 sequence (DNA): TGCAGTGCTAGAGCCCTAATTACACTTACAACAGGGCCGGGGGTTAATGAAAAACTGTTTTTT. The encoded protein is CSARALITLTTGPGVNEKLFF.

This chain uses TRBV4-1 with TRBJ1-4, with D unresolved. Germline values: CDR1 MGHRA, CDR2 YSYEKL. The CDR3 runs to 14 residues. Trimming left V 1 base short and J 5 bases short, with 8 bases between. The CDR3 DNA reads as TGCGCCAGCAGCCAAGTCGACTTAAATGAAAAACTGTTTTTT. This translates into CASSQVDLNEKLFF.

In its sample, this clonotype was seen many times. V usage is TRBV7-2 and J usage is TRBJ1-4; 8 bases agree with TRBD1. V shed 1 base, J shed 11 bases, and the junction held 6 bases outside the gene matches. This CDR3 contains 14 residues. CDR1 and CDR2 (germline): SGHTA, FQGNSA. CDR3 nucleotides: TGTGCCAGCAGCTTAGTTGGACAGGGTGACAAACTGTTTTTT. It specifies CASSLVGQGDKLFF.

The chain couples TRBV10-3 to TRBJ2-3; 9 nucleotides agree with TRBD2. This CDR3 is built from 16 residues. Per the germline V gene, CDR1 is ENHRY and CDR2 is SYGVKD. The junction had 3 bases not matched to a gene; V was cut back by 2 bases and J by 0 bases. The CDR3 region is CAISEESGRSTDTQYF. CDR3 sequence (DNA): TGTGCCATCAGTGAGGAGAGCGGGAGGAGCACAGATACGCAGTATTTT.

The rearrangement links TRBV5-1 to TRBJ2-2; TRBD1 matches at 7 bases. Germline values: CDR1 SGHRS, CDR2 YFSETQ. This CDR3 comprises 16 residues. J lost 3 bases, V lost 0 bases, and 5 bases had no gene match. The CDR3 reads CASSLGQDRYTGELFF. As DNA, the CDR3 is TGCGCCAGCAGCTTGGGGCAGGACAGGTACACCGGGGAGCTGTTTTTT.

At least ten counts were recorded for this clonotype. The chain carries TRBV28 and TRBJ2-7, with 8 positions matching TRBD1. Germline CDR1 is MDHEN and CDR2 is SYDVKM. There are 14 residues in the CDR3. Losses at the gene ends were 10 bases for V and 3 bases for J; bases not matched to a gene: 11. CDR3 DNA sequence: TGTGCCACCACTAGCCCGGGACAGGTCTACGAGCAGTACTTC. This codes for CATTSPGQVYEQYF.

J is TRBJ2-7 and V is TRBV25-1; 8 nucleotides agree with TRBD2. V was clipped by 4 bases and J by 3 bases; unmatched bases: 8. There are 15 residues in the CDR3. CDR1 is MGHDK and CDR2 is SYGVNS in the germline V gene. CDR3 DNA: TGTGCCAGCAGTGCAGTAGCGGGAAGGTACTACGAGCAGTACTTC. It is translated as CASSAVAGRYYEQYF.

A note on this clonotype: The junction differs from germline at one of its ends, possibly a read error. The J gene is TRBJ1-4, the V gene TRBV4-3; no reliable D call. There are 18 residues in the CDR3. Germline V lookup: CDR1 LGHNA, CDR2 YSLEER. CDR3 protein: CTSSQDVDAGGLNEKLFF. DNA for the CDR3: TGCACCAGCAGCCAAGACGTTGATGCTGGCGGGTTAAATGAAAAACTGTTTTTT.

This clonotype was recorded at least ten times. The gene calls are TRBV20-1 and TRBJ2-1; 10 bases align to TRBD2. Germline values: CDR1 DFQATT, CDR2 SNEGSKA (reference sequence). Trimming took 5 bases from V and 3 from J; bases not matched to a gene: 4. The CDR3 length is 14 residues. The CDR3 region is CSASSGRGYNEQFF. The CDR3 DNA follows: TGCAGTGCTTCTAGCGGGAGAGGCTACAATGAGCAGTTCTTC.